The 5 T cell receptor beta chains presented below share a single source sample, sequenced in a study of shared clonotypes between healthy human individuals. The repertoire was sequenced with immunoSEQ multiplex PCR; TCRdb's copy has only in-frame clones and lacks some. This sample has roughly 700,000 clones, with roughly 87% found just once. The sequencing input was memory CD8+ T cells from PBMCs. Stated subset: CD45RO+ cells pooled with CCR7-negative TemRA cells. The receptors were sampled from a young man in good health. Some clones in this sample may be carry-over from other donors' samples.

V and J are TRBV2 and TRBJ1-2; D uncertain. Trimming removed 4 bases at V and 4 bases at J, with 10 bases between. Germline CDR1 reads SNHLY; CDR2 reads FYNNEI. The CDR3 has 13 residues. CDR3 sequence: CASSAPAPYGYTF. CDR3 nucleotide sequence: TGTGCCAGCAGTGCGCCGGCGCCCTATGGCTACACCTTC.

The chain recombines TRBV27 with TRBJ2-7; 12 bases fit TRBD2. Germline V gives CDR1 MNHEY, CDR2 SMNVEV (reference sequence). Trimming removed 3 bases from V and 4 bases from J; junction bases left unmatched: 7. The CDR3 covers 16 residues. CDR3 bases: TGTGCCAGCAGTTTCCAGACTAGCGGGAGAGGGTACGAGCAGTACTTC. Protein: CASSFQTSGRGYEQYF.

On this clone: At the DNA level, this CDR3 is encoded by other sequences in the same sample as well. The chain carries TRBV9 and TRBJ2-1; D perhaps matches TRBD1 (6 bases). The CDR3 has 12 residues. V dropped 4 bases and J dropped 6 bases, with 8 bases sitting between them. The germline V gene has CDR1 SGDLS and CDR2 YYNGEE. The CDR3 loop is CASSTRGNEQFF. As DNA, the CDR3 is TGTGCCAGCAGCACCAGGGGCAATGAGCAGTTCTTC. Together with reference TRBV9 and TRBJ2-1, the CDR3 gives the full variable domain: DSGVTQTPKHLITATGQRVTLRCSPRSGDLSVYWYQQSLDQGLQFLIQYYNGEERAKGNILERFSAQQFPDLHSELNLSSLELGDSALYFCASSTRGNEQFFGPGTRLTVL.

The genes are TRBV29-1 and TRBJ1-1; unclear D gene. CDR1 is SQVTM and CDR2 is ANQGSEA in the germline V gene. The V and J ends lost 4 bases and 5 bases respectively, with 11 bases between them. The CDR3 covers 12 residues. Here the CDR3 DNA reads TGCAGCGTTGGGGCGGGGTGGACTGAAGCTTTCTTT. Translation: CSVGAGWTEAFF. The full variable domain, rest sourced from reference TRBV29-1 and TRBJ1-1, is SAVISQKPSRDICQRGTSLTIQCQVDSQVTMMFWYRQQPGQSLTLIATANQGSEATYESGFVIDKFPISRPNLTFSTLTVSNMSPEDSSIYLCSVGAGWTEAFFGQGTRLTVV.

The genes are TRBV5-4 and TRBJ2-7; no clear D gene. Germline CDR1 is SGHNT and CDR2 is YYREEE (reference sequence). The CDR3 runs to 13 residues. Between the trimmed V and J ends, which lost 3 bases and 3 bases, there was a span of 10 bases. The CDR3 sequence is CASSWALGYEQYF. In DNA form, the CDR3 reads TGTGCCAGCAGCTGGGCCTTGGGCTACGAGCAGTACTTC.